A single sample gave rise to the 20 T cell receptor beta chains below, sequenced in a study of patients and donors after allogeneic stem cell transplantation (dated by TCRdb to 2020 to 2022). Library preparation was by RT-PCR. For sequencing, a NextSeq 550 was employed. The public reads were reprocessed in TCRdb via fastp at Q25 and MiXCR, keeping in-frame beta chains. Rows with a matching CDR3 protein are joined into one entry that keeps the most common DNA and genes. This sample is represented by about 25,000 distinct CDR3 sequences; around 40% of them were singletons. The ten largest clones capture approximately 80% of the sample. The specimen was blood, either unsorted or a sorted T cell fraction (not recorded which). These TCRs come from a human donor who was either an allogeneic HSCT recipient or a stem cell or donor lymphocyte infusion donor (not recorded which). It is not recorded whose cells these are; they may come from a transplant donor.

This clonotype has just a few counts. This chain connects TRBV6-5 to TRBJ1-2, with 8 bases that match TRBD1. V lost 5 bases, J lost 5 bases, and 10 bases stayed unmatched. The CDR3 contains 15 residues. Germline lookup yields CDR1 MNHEY and CDR2 SVGAGI. CDR3 sequence reads: CASSRGQGNQYGYTF. The CDR3 DNA sequence: TGTGCCAGCAGTCGAGGACAGGGAAACCAGTATGGCTACACCTTC.

The chain recombines TRBV3-1 with TRBJ2-5; no firm D call. V was pared by 4 bases and J by 0 bases, with 6 bases between. In germline, CDR1 is LGHDT, CDR2 YNNKEL (reference sequence). The CDR3 sequence is 13 residues long. CDR3 DNA sequence: TGTGCCAGCAGCCCCCGGCACCAAGAGACCCAGTACTTC. Protein sequence: CASSPRHQETQYF.

This clonotype was observed a few times. V usage is TRBV5-1 and J usage is TRBJ2-3, with TRBD1 matching 7 bases. The CDR3 covers 17 residues. V lost 4 bases, J lost 4 bases, and 15 bases stayed unmatched. The germline CDR1 and CDR2 sequences are SGHRS and YFSETQ. CDR3 sequence (DNA): TGCGCCAGCAGCATACCGACAGGGTCTAATATAGCAGATACGCAGTATTTT. It translates to CASSIPTGSNIADTQYF.

The chain combines TRBV25-1 with TRBJ1-1; D not resolved. Germline V gene data show CDR1 as MGHDK and CDR2 as SYGVNS. Trimming cost V 1 base and J 1 base, with 10 bases left between them. The CDR3 loop spans 15 amino acids. The CDR3 spells CASSESPSGNTEAFF. The CDR3 DNA sequence: TGTGCCAGCAGTGAATCCCCGTCAGGGAACACTGAAGCTTTCTTT. The complete variable domain, with remaining parts taken from reference TRBV25-1 and TRBJ1-1, reads EADIYQTPRYLVIGTGKKITLECSQTMGHDKMYWYQQDPGMELHLIHYSYGVNSTEKGDLSSESTVSRIRTEHFPLTLESARPSHTSQYLCASSESPSGNTEAFFGQGTRLTVV.

A single count supports this clonotype. The chain combines TRBV20-1 with TRBJ2-3; 8 bases are a match to TRBD2. CDR3 length: 16 amino acids. Germline CDR1 reads DFQATT; CDR2 reads SNEGSKA (reference sequence). The V segment lost 1 base and the J segment 3 bases; nucleotides outside the gene matches: 9. The chain's CDR3 is CSARGWAGGGTDTQYF. CDR3 coding DNA: TGCAGTGCTAGAGGCTGGGCGGGAGGAGGAACAGATACGCAGTATTTT.

The table lists this clonotype with a few counts. The genes are TRBV4-1 and TRBJ2-7; 7 nucleotides agree with TRBD1. The J segment lost 5 bases and the V segment lost 0 bases, leaving 7 bases of the junction unmatched. Germline lookup yields CDR1 MGHRA and CDR2 YSYEKL. The CDR3 has 15 amino acids. As DNA, the CDR3 is TGCGCCAGCAGCCAAGACCACAGGGGCATGGACGAGCAGTACTTC. Amino acids: CASSQDHRGMDEQYF.

J is TRBJ2-1 and V is TRBV7-9; 9 bases align to TRBD2. V shed 7 bases, J shed 5 bases, and the junction held 9 bases outside the gene matches. CDR1 and CDR2 from the germline V gene are SEHNR and FQNEAQ (reference sequence). This CDR3 comprises 15 residues. In DNA, the CDR3 is TGTGCCAGCATCATCTCGGGACTAGCAGACAATGAGCAGTTCTTC. The encoded protein is CASIISGLADNEQFF. Supplemented by reference TRBV7-9 and TRBJ2-1, the full variable domain reads DTGVSQNPRHKITKRGQNVTFRCDPISEHNRLYWYRQTLGQGPEFLTYFQNEAQLEKSRLLSDRFSAERPKGSFSTLEIQRTEQGDSAMYLCASIISGLADNEQFFGPGTRLTVL.

The table lists this clonotype with a few counts. The rearrangement uses TRBV4-2 and TRBJ1-1; D is undetermined. With 1 base removed from V and 4 bases from J, the gap between germline ends came to 7 bases. This CDR3 is 13 amino acids long. From germline, CDR1 is LGHNA and CDR2 YNFKEQ. DNA for the CDR3: TGTGCCAGCAGCCAAGTGGAGGGCACTGAAGCTTTCTTT. It encodes CASSQVEGTEAFF.

V and J are TRBV12-3 or TRBV12-4 and TRBJ1-5; 8 nucleotides match TRBD1. V shed 5 bases, J shed 2 bases, and the junction held 2 bases outside the gene matches. This CDR3 is 14 amino acids long. The CDR3 loop is CASSQGAGNQPQHF. For the CDR3, the DNA is TGTGCCAGCAGTCAGGGGGCTGGCAATCAGCCCCAGCATTTT.

This clonotype came up a few times. CDR3 sequence: CASSPTGSLRYYGYTF. The CDR3, as DNA: TGTGCCAGCTCACCGACAGGAAGTTTAAGGTACTATGGCTACACCTTC. This sequence joins TRBV18 and TRBJ1-2; the D gene is possibly TRBD1 (6 bases). CDR3 length: 16 residues. Trimming removed 3 bases at V and 3 bases at J, with 17 bases between. Germline values: CDR1 KGHSH, CDR2 LQKENI.

This chain uses TRBV4-1 with TRBJ2-1, with a tentative D call TRBD2 (6 bases). Germline loops: CDR1 MGHRA, CDR2 YSYEKL. CDR3 length: 13 residues. V gave up 1 base and J gave up 12 bases, with 13 bases separating them. The CDR3 spells CASSQVWSEGQFF. CDR3 bases: TGCGCCAGCAGCCAAGTCTGGTCGGAGGGGCAGTTCTTC.

This chain joins TRBV15 and TRBJ1-2, with TRBD1 matching 7 bases. The CDR3 is 15 amino acids. The V gene's germline CDR1 is LNHNV and CDR2 YYDKDF (reference sequence). The V and J ends lost 5 bases and 2 bases, in that order; junction bases with no gene match: 8. CDR3 loop: CATSGTGVVNYGYTF. CDR3 DNA: TGTGCCACCAGCGGCACAGGGGTCGTGAACTATGGCTACACCTTC.

The chain employs TRBV20-1 and TRBJ2-1; D is perhaps TRBD2 (5 bases). The length of the CDR3 is 15 residues. Germline V gene lookup returns CDR1 DFQATT and CDR2 SNEGSKA (reference sequence). With 0 bases removed from V and 3 bases from J, the gap between germline ends came to 12 bases. The CDR3 sequence: CSAREQAVNYNEQFF. The CDR3 DNA follows: TGCAGTGCTAGAGAGCAAGCGGTCAACTACAATGAGCAGTTCTTC.

V is TRBV12-3 or TRBV12-4 and J is TRBJ1-2; D is perhaps TRBD1 (5 bases). Trimming shortened V by 7 bases and J by 5 bases, and 14 bases separated the two germline ends. The CDR3 extends over 13 amino acids. The CDR3 DNA sequence: TGTGCCAGCACCTTGGGGGTCCAATATGGCTACACCTTC. Amino acids: CASTLGVQYGYTF.

This clonotype was counted between two and nine times. The V call is TRBV3-1, the J call TRBJ1-6; no firm D call. Germline CDR1 LGHDT, CDR2 YNNKEL (reference sequence). The CDR3 extends over 17 amino acids. V was trimmed by 1 base and J by 10 bases, leaving 20 bases between them. CDR3 bases: TGTGCCAGCAGCCAAGTCGAAGGACCTCTCAGCTACTCACCCCTCCACTTT. Its translation: CASSQVEGPLSYSPLHF.

The V call is TRBV5-1, the J call TRBJ1-1; 7 bases map to TRBD1. Germline CDR1 SGHRS, CDR2 YFSETQ. Germline trimming cut 0 bases from V and 4 bases from J; bases unmatched to any gene: 6. This CDR3 contains 15 residues. Here the CDR3 DNA reads TGCGCCAGCAGCTTGGACAGGGGTTTGGCCACTGAAGCTTTCTTT. Amino acid sequence: CASSLDRGLATEAFF.

This clonotype showed up just a few times. This chain connects TRBV6-5 to TRBJ1-2; 7 bases fit TRBD1. Losses at the gene ends were 5 bases for V and 5 bases for J; bases not matched to a gene: 5. The length of the CDR3 is 13 residues. Germline values: CDR1 MNHEY, CDR2 SVGAGI. In nucleotides, the CDR3 is TGTGCCAGCAGTGTACAACAGGGGTATGGCTACACCTTC. Translated: CASSVQQGYGYTF.

The chain uses TRBV19 and TRBJ2-2; tentatively, D is TRBD2 (6 bases). Germline lookup yields CDR1 LNHDA and CDR2 SQIVND (reference sequence). The CDR3 is 15 amino acids. V was pared by 6 bases and J by 4 bases, with 15 bases between. CDR3 protein: CASSLNLATTGELFF. DNA for the CDR3: TGTGCCAGTAGCCTCAATCTAGCGACCACCGGGGAGCTGTTTTTT. The complete variable domain, with remaining parts taken from reference TRBV19 and TRBJ2-2, reads DGGITQSPKYLFRKEGQNVTLSCEQNLNHDAMYWYRQDPGQGLRLIYYSQIVNDFQKGDIAEGYSVSREKKESFPLTVTSAQKNPTAFYLCASSLNLATTGELFFGEGSRLTVL.

The genes are TRBV5-1 and TRBJ2-5, with TRBD2 matching 14 bases. The germline CDR1 and CDR2 sequences are SGHRS and YFSETQ. CDR3 length equals 18 residues. The V segment lost 4 bases and the J segment 0 bases; nucleotides outside the gene matches: 8. CDR3 coding DNA: TGCGCCAGCAGCAGCGGGACTAGCGGGAGTGTCCACCAAGAGACCCAGTACTTC. Its protein product is CASSSGTSGSVHQETQYF.

In this sample, this clonotype turned up a few times. The genes are TRBV12-2 and TRBJ1-5. TRBV12-2 is described as a pseudogene. CDR3 size: 13 residues. This chain's CDR3 is CASRLNLSEPQHF. CDR3 sequence (DNA): TGTGCAAGTCGCTTAAATTTAAGTGAGCCCCAGCATTTT.